The 10 T cell receptor beta chains presented below share a single source sample, sequenced in a study of cytomegalovirus exposure and HLA in healthy donors. Amplification used 60 Vbeta primers and 13 Jbeta primers. Only in-frame clones appear in the TCRdb table, and some are missing; sequencing was by immunoSEQ multiplex PCR. The sample shows around 150,000 clones, 65% to 85% of them seen only once. Input material: PBMCs. The receptor set was obtained from a man aged 40-49 years in good health and CMV-seropositive.

This sequence joins TRBV10-3 and TRBJ2-5; 11 bases agree with TRBD2. J gave up 9 bases and V 2 bases, and 5 bases lay outside the gene matches. Germline V gene lookup returns CDR1 ENHRY and CDR2 SYGVKD. This CDR3 has 14 residues. CDR3 protein: CAISENSGGVAQYF. The CDR3 DNA is TGTGCCATCAGTGAGAATAGCGGGGGGGTAGCCCAGTACTTC.

This clone was seen only once. The V and J genes are TRBV29-1 and TRBJ2-1; 8 bases are shared with TRBD2. Trimming removed 4 bases from V and 8 bases from J; junction bases left unmatched: 10. Germline CDR1 SQVTM, CDR2 ANQGSEA. The CDR3 length is 14 residues. CDR3 DNA: TGCAGCGTTGGAACTAGCGGTGGGTCGGATGAGCAGTTCTTC. Its translation: CSVGTSGGSDEQFF.

V and J are TRBV11-3 and TRBJ2-2; 7 nucleotides agree with TRBD1. The V gene's germline CDR1 is SGHNT and CDR2 YENEEA. The CDR3 is 15 amino acids. J lost 2 bases, V lost 5 bases, and 5 bases had no gene match. DNA of the CDR3: TGTGCCAGCAGCCCCCAGGGGGTCAACACCGGGGAGCTGTTTTTT. Translating gives CASSPQGVNTGELFF.

J is TRBJ2-7 and V is TRBV5-6; perhaps TRBD1 as D (5 bases). This CDR3 contains 13 residues. Germline V CDR1 and CDR2: SGHDT, YYEEEE. V was pared by 3 bases and J by 1 base, with 8 bases between. Here the CDR3 reads CASSWGRSYEQYF. CDR3 coding DNA: TGTGCCAGCAGCTGGGGCAGATCCTACGAGCAGTACTTC.

This clone has a handful of counts. The rearrangement links TRBV12-2 to TRBJ1-6. TRBV12-2 is a pseudogene locus. The CDR3 has 16 residues. CDR3: CASRPAMGLRDSPLHF. In DNA form, the CDR3 reads TGTGCAAGTCGCCCTGCCATGGGACTTCGGGATTCACCCCTCCACTTT.

The rearrangement joins TRBV29-1 to TRBJ2-1, with a tentative D call TRBD1 (5 bases). The CDR3 is made up of 11 amino acids. Germline-derived CDR1 and CDR2 are SQVTM and ANQGSEA. Between the trimmed V and J ends, which lost 4 bases and 6 bases, there was a span of 7 bases. The CDR3 is CSVAGLNEQFF. The CDR3 DNA sequence: TGCAGCGTTGCAGGGCTCAATGAGCAGTTCTTC.

J is TRBJ2-7 and V is TRBV7-2; D is undetermined. The length of the CDR3 is 15 residues. From germline, CDR1 is SGHTA and CDR2 FQGNSA. With 5 bases removed from V and 5 bases from J, the gap between germline ends came to 19 bases. CDR3 amino acids: CASSPLSSANNEQYF. The CDR3 region has the DNA TGTGCCAGCAGCCCCCTCAGCAGCGCAAACAACGAGCAGTACTTC.

Comments on this clone: One end of the junction varies from germline; a read error may be responsible. The rearrangement links TRBV7-9 to TRBJ1-5; TRBD1 is a possible D gene (5 bases). The germline gives CDR1 SEHNR, CDR2 FQNEAQ (reference sequence). The CDR3 covers 15 residues. The CDR3 nucleotides are TGTTCCAGCAGCTTAGGGGAGGGGCTTAATCAGCCCCAGCATTTT. Translation: CSSSLGEGLNQPQHF.

V and J are TRBV7-8 and TRBJ1-3, with a weak D call TRBD1 (5 bases). Trimming cost V 5 bases and J 2 bases, with 13 bases left between them. The CDR3 covers 15 residues. Germline V lookup: CDR1 SGHVS, CDR2 FQNEAQ. CDR3 protein: CASSVRRVTGNTIYF. In nucleotides, the CDR3 is TGTGCCAGCAGCGTCCGCAGGGTTACTGGAAACACCATATATTTT.

This chain connects TRBV6-1 to TRBJ2-7, with D possibly being TRBD1 (6 bases). The CDR3 extends over 14 amino acids. Trimming left V 6 bases short and J 0 bases short, with 12 bases between. Per the germline V gene, CDR1 is MNHNS and CDR2 is SASEGT. CDR3 nucleotide sequence: TGTGCCAGCAGGAGAACAGGGAGCTCCTACGAGCAGTACTTC. Residues: CASRRTGSSYEQYF.